These T cell receptor beta chains were read from a single sample in a study of early T cells in non-severe SARS-CoV-2 infection. TCRdb reanalysed the 5' RACE reads using MiXCR and keeps one entry per CDR3 protein. The table has roughly 51,000 distinct CDR3 sequences, more than 5.5% seen once. Sample: whole blood, taken at baseline. Every receptor here comes from an adult who was a healthcare worker with PCR-confirmed SARS-CoV-2 infection or an uninfected control (not recorded which). Both conserved end residues are part of each CDR3. D genes are given only for firm matches. Size tells how often a clone was seen (once, few, many) or the class of an expanded clone, and some rows leave it out.

V,D,size,J,CDR3,DNA
TRBV9,NA,few,TRBJ2-1,CASSAPGFNEQFF,TGTGCCAGCAGCGCGCCCGGGTTCAATGAGCAGTTCTTC
TRBV18,NA,NA,TRBJ1-1,CASSPNRGDVSEAFF,TGTGCCAGCTCACCTAATAGAGGGGATGTGTCTGAAGCTTTCTTT
TRBV9,TRBD1,few,TRBJ2-5,CASSVGTGLAQETQYF,TGTGCCAGCAGCGTCGGGACAGGCCTTGCCCAAGAGACCCAGTACTTC
TRBV20-1,NA,many,TRBJ2-1,CSARDSKGTERQFF,TGCAGTGCTAGAGATTCTAAGGGGACGGAGCGGCAGTTCTTC
TRBV9,NA,few,TRBJ2-3,CASSVAGRASTDTQYF,TGTGCCAGCAGCGTAGCAGGCAGGGCGAGCACAGATACGCAGTATTTT
TRBV7-2,TRBD2,many,TRBJ2-1,CASSLAGGLGNEQFF,TGTGCCAGCAGCCTAGCGGGGGGGCTGGGCAATGAGCAGTTCTTC
TRBV6-2/TRBV6-3,TRBD1,many,TRBJ1-1,CASSYDYRGNTEAFF,TGTGCCAGCAGTTATGATTACAGGGGGAACACTGAAGCTTTCTTT
TRBV28,NA,few,TRBJ2-5,CASSYHRLDETGNQETQYF,TGTGCCAGCAGTTACCACCGCCTGGACGAGACAGGAAACCAAGAGACCCAGTACTTC
TRBV7-2,TRBD2,many,TRBJ2-5,CASSLGTSSETQYF,TGTGCCAGCAGCTTGGGGACTAGTTCGGAGACCCAGTACTTC
TRBV5-5,NA,many,TRBJ1-1,CASSPGQMNTEAFF,TGTGCCAGCAGCCCCGGACAGATGAACACTGAAGCTTTCTTT
TRBV7-2,NA,many,TRBJ2-5,CASSGLGPLETQYF,TGTGCCAGCAGCGGCCTGGGCCCCCTAGAGACCCAGTACTTC
TRBV3-2,NA,many,TRBJ2-3,CASSQQQGALGGGTQYF,TGTGCCAGCAGCCAGCAGCAGGGGGCACTCGGTGGGGGTACGCAGTATTTT
TRBV11-2,NA,many,TRBJ2-7,CASSLEADGYEQYF,TGTGCCAGCAGCTTAGAGGCGGACGGCTACGAGCAGTACTTC